Below are 18 T cell receptor beta chains sequenced from a single sample in a study of a mutant IDH1 vaccine in newly diagnosed glioma. Their target antigens are unknown. As for time point: week 23, last vaccination. Every vaccine dose comprised 300 ug of mutant IDH1 20-mer peptide plus topical imiquimod. Profiled with immunoSEQ multiplex PCR; TCRdb holds only in-frame clones, not every one. The sample contains around 40,000 clones, approximately 72% of which appear only once. The sample in question was PBMCs, obtained from a glioma patient whose treatment included an IDH1 peptide vaccine. The receptors shown here come from a man aged 50 to 59 with glioma.

CDR3 DNA: TGTGCCAGCAGGGGATCTGGAAACACCATATATTTT. Encoded protein: CASRGSGNTIYF. The rearrangement joins TRBV6-1 to TRBJ1-3; D is ambiguous. V lost 6 bases, J lost 1 base, and 4 bases lay in between. The CDR3 has 12 amino acids. Germline CDR1 is MNHNS and CDR2 is SASEGT.

The V gene is TRBV5-1, the J gene TRBJ2-7, with 7 bases matching TRBD2. J gave up 3 bases and V 2 bases, and 5 bases lay outside the gene matches. Germline CDR1 and CDR2: SGHRS and YFSETQ. The CDR3 covers 14 residues. The CDR3 sequence is CASSLLGRIYEQYF. The CDR3 DNA follows: TGCGCCAGCAGCTTACTCGGGAGGATCTACGAGCAGTACTTC.

The chain employs TRBV7-2 and TRBJ1-4; D perhaps matches TRBD1 (5 bases). V shed 1 base and J shed 7 bases, with 10 bases lying between them. The CDR3 totals 14 residues. CDR1 is SGHTA and CDR2 is FQGNSA in the germline V gene. The CDR3 protein is CASSLGAGIEKLFF. The CDR3 DNA is TGTGCCAGCAGCTTAGGGGCAGGGATTGAAAAACTGTTTTTT.

This rearrangement joins TRBV15 to TRBJ1-1; unclear D gene. Germline loops: CDR1 LNHNV, CDR2 YYDKDF (reference sequence). V gave up 0 bases and J gave up 5 bases, with 19 bases separating them. This CDR3 comprises 17 residues. This CDR3 reads CATSRDGRGGVYTEAFF. The CDR3 bases are TGTGCCACCAGCAGAGATGGGCGGGGTGGAGTGTATACTGAAGCTTTCTTT.

The V and J genes are TRBV29-1 and TRBJ1-2, with TRBD1 as a possible D gene (5 bases). Germline CDR1 SQVTM, CDR2 ANQGSEA. V was trimmed by 4 bases and J by 5 bases, leaving 26 bases between them. The CDR3 length is 17 residues. The CDR3 sequence: CSVVKGRERRSSYGYTF. CDR3 nucleotide sequence: TGCAGCGTTGTAAAGGGGAGGGAGCGCCGTTCCTCGTATGGCTACACCTTC.

The gene calls are TRBV6-6 and TRBJ2-2; D call uncertain. In germline, CDR1 is MNHNY, CDR2 SVGAGI (reference sequence). This CDR3 region has 10 residues. V was shortened by 11 bases and J by 7 bases, with 8 bases between the two germline ends. The CDR3 nucleotides are TGTGCCGGCCCTTGCGGGGAGCTGTTTTTT. Protein sequence: CAGPCGELFF.

The rearrangement joins TRBV5-8 to TRBJ1-1; 11 nucleotides match TRBD1. Germline lookup yields CDR1 SGHTS and CDR2 YDEGEE. The trim removed 2 bases at V and 1 base at J, leaving 4 bases unmatched. The CDR3 sequence is 16 residues long. The CDR3 nucleotides read TGTGCCAGCAGCTTCCGGGACAGGGGGAGGAACACTGAAGCTTTCTTT. Translation: CASSFRDRGRNTEAFF.

The CDR3 region has the DNA TGTGCCAGCAGTTCGAGGACCGACACTAATGAAAAACTGTTTTTT. Translated: CASSSRTDTNEKLFF. V and J are TRBV6-5 and TRBJ1-4, with D uncertain. Trimming took 4 bases from V and 2 from J, leaving 11 bases between them. From germline, CDR1 is MNHEY and CDR2 SVGAGI. The CDR3 runs 15 residues.

V usage is TRBV27 and J usage is TRBJ1-5; D is ambiguous. The CDR3 loop spans 15 amino acids. Germline V lookup: CDR1 MNHEY, CDR2 SMNVEV (reference sequence). The V and J ends lost 3 bases and 1 base respectively, with 10 bases between them. The CDR3 DNA reads as TGTGCCAGCAGTTTGACGAGGGCCAGCAATCAGCCCCAGCATTTT. This gives the protein CASSLTRASNQPQHF.

This chain links TRBV30 with TRBJ1-2; 7 positions agree with TRBD1. Germline V gene data show CDR1 as GTSNPN and CDR2 as SVGIG (reference sequence). The CDR3 has 14 amino acids. The ends lost 2 bases at V and 7 bases at J; junction bases unmatched: 10. The CDR3 DNA reads TGTGCCTGGAGTCAAACGACAGGGTACGGTGGCTACACCTTC. Protein product: CAWSQTTGYGGYTF.

CDR3 nucleotide sequence: TGCGCCAGCAGCCAACAGAGACCTAGCACAGATACGCAGTATTTT. Translation gives CASSQQRPSTDTQYF. The chain recombines TRBV5-1 with TRBJ2-3, with D unclear. CDR1 is SGHRS, CDR2 YFSETQ, per germline. V gave up 4 bases and J gave up 0 bases, with 12 bases separating them. CDR3 length: 15 residues.

This chain links TRBV5-4 with TRBJ1-2; no clear D. The CDR3 extends over 12 amino acids. The ends were cut back, 0 bases at V and 8 bases at J, with 8 bases in the middle. CDR1 and CDR2 from the germline V gene are SGHNT and YYREEE (reference sequence). The CDR3 DNA reads TGTGCCAGCAGCTTGGATCGCAGGGGCTACACCTTC. The encoded protein is CASSLDRRGYTF. Together with reference TRBV5-4 and TRBJ1-2, the CDR3 gives the full variable domain: ETGVTQSPTHLIKTRGQQVTLRCSSQSGHNTVSWYQQALGQGPQFIFQYYREEENGRGNFPPRFSGLQFPNYSSELNVNALELDDSALYLCASSLDRRGYTFGSGTRLTVV.

The table lists this clone with a few counts. V usage is TRBV5-4 and J usage is TRBJ1-1; 7 bases line up with TRBD1. Germline loops: CDR1 SGHNT, CDR2 YYREEE (reference sequence). The CDR3 totals 12 residues. The V and J ends lost 4 bases and 6 bases, in that order; junction bases with no gene match: 3. For the CDR3, the DNA is TGTGCCAGCAGCCCCGACAGGGCTGAAGCTTTCTTT. It translates to CASSPDRAEAFF. Full variable domain (rest looked up from reference TRBV5-4 and TRBJ1-1): ETGVTQSPTHLIKTRGQQVTLRCSSQSGHNTVSWYQQALGQGPQFIFQYYREEENGRGNFPPRFSGLQFPNYSSELNVNALELDDSALYLCASSPDRAEAFFGQGTRLTVV.

The chain joins TRBV7-8 to TRBJ1-2, with D possibly matching TRBD1 (5 bases). Germline V gene data show CDR1 as SGHVS and CDR2 as FQNEAQ. This CDR3 has 15 residues. V was shortened by 7 bases and J by 2 bases, with 17 bases between the two germline ends. The CDR3 nucleotides read TGTGCCAGCACCTTGAGGGGTCCAAACAACTATGGCTACACCTTC. It encodes CASTLRGPNNYGYTF.

The J gene is TRBJ1-5, the V gene TRBV28; tentatively, D is TRBD1 (5 bases). CDR3 length: 15 amino acids. Germline CDR1 reads MDHEN; CDR2 reads SYDVKM. The V end was cut by 4 bases, the J end by 4 bases, with 14 bases between. CDR3 DNA: TGTGCCAGCAGTTCGTACAGGCGGGGGAATCAGCCCCAGCATTTT. It translates to CASSSYRRGNQPQHF.

The gene calls are TRBV10-1 and TRBJ1-1; D gene uncertain. Germline values: CDR1 WNHNN, CDR2 SYGVQD (reference sequence). Trimming cost V 2 bases and J 2 bases, with 6 bases left between them. The length of the CDR3 is 13 residues. CDR3 region: CASSEDGNTEAFF. For the CDR3, the DNA is TGCGCCAGCAGTGAGGACGGAAACACTGAAGCTTTCTTT.

The CDR3 protein is CSVAGLAGTGEQYF. The CDR3, as DNA: TGCAGCGTCGCGGGGCTAGCGGGGACCGGGGAGCAGTACTTC. J is TRBJ2-7 and V is TRBV29-1; 9 nucleotides match TRBD2. J gave up 7 bases and V 6 bases, and 13 bases lay outside the gene matches. From germline, CDR1 is SQVTM and CDR2 ANQGSEA. The CDR3 is made up of 14 amino acids.

This clone is a singleton in its sample. This chain joins TRBV5-1 and TRBJ2-5; 9 bases are a match to TRBD2. Trimming cost V 4 bases and J 1 base; bases outside gene matches: 2. This CDR3 is 14 amino acids long. The V gene's germline CDR1 is SGHRS and CDR2 YFSETQ. In DNA form, the CDR3 reads TGCGCCAGCAGCATGACTAGCGGCCAAGAGACCCAGTACTTC. Residues: CASSMTSGQETQYF.